The rows below give T cell receptor beta chains drawn from one sample of a study of T cell responses to AZD1222 COVID-19 vaccine. Here immunoSEQ multiplex PCR was the method, and the copy in TCRdb shows in-frame clones only, minus some. The table includes about 150,000 clones, 75% to 90% detected once. The input for sequencing was peripheral blood, taken on day 0 of AZD1222 vaccination. Receptor source: an adult in good health. CDR3s include the opening cysteine and the closing phenylalanine or tryptophan. A D gene is named only where the DNA matches it firmly. Clone size is given for some rows only: seen once, a few or many times, or a class if the clone is expanded.

>NA|TRBD1|TRBJ1-2|TRBV28
TGTGCCAGTAATCCCCCAGGGGGGCCCGATGGCTACACCTTC
CASNPPGGPDGYTF
>NA|NA|TRBJ1-3|TRBV11-2
TGTGCCAGCGCAGACCCTCCTGGAAACACCATATATTTT
CASADPPGNTIYF
>NA|TRBD2|TRBJ2-2|TRBV19
TGTGCCAGTAGCGACCTCGGGACTAGGGGTGGCGGGGAGCTGTTTTTT
CASSDLGTRGGGELFF
>NA|TRBD2|TRBJ2-7|TRBV11-1
TGTGCCAGCAGCTTAGGGAGCGGGAAAACCTCCTACGAGCAGTACTTC
CASSLGSGKTSYEQYF
>NA|TRBD2|TRBJ2-7|TRBV19
TGTGCCAGTAGTACCGGGACTAGCGGGAGTTACGAGCAGTACTTC
CASSTGTSGSYEQYF
>NA|TRBD1|TRBJ1-1|TRBV5-1
TGCGCCAGCAGCCATACTGAGGCGAGGGGGCAAGTTAAGGCTTTCTTT
CASSHTEARGQVKAFF
>NA|TRBD2|TRBJ2-7|TRBV3-1/TRBV3-2
TGTGCCAGCAGCCGGACTAGCGGGAGGAATAGCGAGCAGTACTTC
CASSRTSGRNSEQYF
>NA|NA|TRBJ1-1|TRBV29-1
TGCAGCGGAAGGGGGGGACTTAACACTGAAGCTTTCTTT
CSGRGGLNTEAFF
>NA|TRBD2|TRBJ2-1|TRBV5-5
TGTGCCAGCAGCGCCGCTCCGGGACTAGCTAAGGTCGGTGAGCAGTTCTTC
CASSAAPGLAKVGEQFF
>NA|TRBD2|TRBJ2-7|TRBV27
TGTGCCAGCATCCGACTAGCGGAACCCAACGAGCAGTACTTC
CASIRLAEPNEQYF
>NA|NA|TRBJ2-1|TRBV7-9
TGTGCCAGCAGCCGTACCCCCATTGGGGACTACAATGAGCAGTTCTTC
CASSRTPIGDYNEQFF
>NA|NA|TRBJ2-7|TRBV28
TGTGCCAGCAGTTCCACGGGCCGCCGCTCTACCGAGCAGTACTTC
CASSSTGRRSTEQYF
>NA|NA|TRBJ1-1|TRBV11-2
TGTGCCAGCAGCTTAGACAGGGGAAGTGAAGCTTTCTTT
CASSLDRGSEAFF
>NA|TRBD1|TRBJ1-2|TRBV4-1
TGCGCCAGCAGAGACGCGCGTGGACAGGGGGGAAGGGGCTACACCTTC
CASRDARGQGGRGYTF
>NA|TRBD2|TRBJ2-7|TRBV27
TGTGCCACCCGGGGGGGGGCCTACGAGCAGTACTTC
CATRGGAYEQYF
>NA|NA|TRBJ1-2|TRBV3-1/TRBV3-2
TGTGCCAGCAGCCAAGATCCCCAGGGCTATGGCTACACCTTC
CASSQDPQGYGYTF
>NA|NA|TRBJ1-5|TRBV6-5
TGTGCCAGCACAGGGATCGGCAATCAGCCCCAGCATTTT
CASTGIGNQPQHF
>once|NA|TRBJ1-4|TRBV2
TGTGCCAGCATGGCCCGGGGGAAGGGCGAAAAACTGTTTTTT
CASMARGKGEKLFF
>NA|TRBD2|TRBJ2-1|TRBV4-1
TGCGCCAGCAGCCAAGGTACTAGCGGGTTTAATGAGCAGTTCTTC
CASSQGTSGFNEQFF
>NA|NA|TRBJ1-2|TRBV18
TGTGCCAGCTCACCAAAGACAGGCAACTATGGCTACACCTTC
CASSPKTGNYGYTF
>NA|TRBD2|TRBJ2-3|TRBV18
TGTGCCAGCTCACCCTTAGCGGGAGGCACAGATACGCAGTATTTT
CASSPLAGGTDTQYF
>once|NA|TRBJ1-1|TRBV19
TGTGCCAGTCATCACAGGAACACTGAAGCTTTCTTT
CASHHRNTEAFF
>NA|NA|TRBJ2-1|TRBV5-4
TGTGCCAGCAGCTTGCGACAGGAGGGCCTGGGTGAGCAGTTCTTC
CASSLRQEGLGEQFF
>NA|NA|TRBJ1-1|TRBV6-5
TGTGCCAGCAGTTACGGTTCGTCGGGGTGGCCTGAAGCTTTCTTT
CASSYGSSGWPEAFF
>NA|NA|TRBJ1-5|TRBV18
TGTGCCAGCTCTCCCGGGTTCGGAAGCAATCAGCCCCAGCATTTT
CASSPGFGSNQPQHF
>NA|TRBD1|TRBJ1-2|TRBV7-8
TGTGCCAGCAGCGCAGGGACAGGGGGCCGTGGCTACACCTTC
CASSAGTGGRGYTF
>NA|NA|TRBJ1-2|TRBV5-1
TGCGCCAGCAGCTTGGCGTGGCAGCCGAACTATGGCTACACCTTC
CASSLAWQPNYGYTF
>few|NA|TRBJ2-3|TRBV30
TGTGCCTGGAGTGTAGGGTCCTTTAGCACAGATACGCAGTATTTT
CAWSVGSFSTDTQYF
>once|NA|TRBJ1-2|TRBV19
TGTGCCAGTAGGGGTGAGTTCTATGACGGCTACACCTTC
CASRGEFYDGYTF
>NA|NA|TRBJ1-6|TRBV18
TGTGCCAGCTCACCCTTGGACAGCCTTAATTCACCCCTCCACTTT
CASSPLDSLNSPLHF
>NA|TRBD2|TRBJ2-1|TRBV20-1
TGCAGTGCTAGTTCTAGCGGCACAGTTAATGAGCAGTTCTTC
CSASSSGTVNEQFF
>NA|NA|TRBJ1-6|TRBV5-4
TGTGCCAGCAGCTTGGAGGGTTCACCCCTCCACTTT
CASSLEGSPLHF
>NA|TRBD2|TRBJ2-2|TRBV5-4
TGTGCCAGCACCCTGGGAGGGACCGGGGAGCTGTTTTTT
CASTLGGTGELFF
>few|NA|TRBJ1-3|TRBV28
TGTGCCAGCAGCAGCGGAGCTTCCGGCTCTGGAAACACCATATATTTT
CASSSGASGSGNTIYF
>once|NA|TRBJ2-1|TRBV5-4
TGTGCCAGCAGCTTGGGAGCGACCCCGCGCGATGAGCAGTTCTTC
CASSLGATPRDEQFF
>NA|NA|TRBJ1-5|TRBV28
TGTGCCAGCATGGTAAGAAATCAGCCCCAGCATTTT
CASMVRNQPQHF
>NA|TRBD1|TRBJ1-2|TRBV6-6
TGTGCCAGCAGGAGGGACAGGGCTAACTATGGCTACACCTTC
CASRRDRANYGYTF
>NA|NA|TRBJ1-4|TRBV30
TGTGCCTGGAGTGAACGAGGTCAGCTGTTTTTT
CAWSERGQLFF
>once|NA|TRBJ2-1|TRBV18
TGTGCCAGCTCACCACCCCGCCTACCTGTCCGGCAGTTCTTC
CASSPPRLPVRQFF